This T cell receptor beta chain was retrieved from a study of neurological immune-mediated disorders (dated by TCRdb to the late 2010s). Study-level background: Peripheral blood TCR-beta repertoires from HTLV-I-associated myelopathy (HAM/TSP) patients, multiple sclerosis patients and healthy controls were compared by UMI-based sequencing. Of the roughly 70 subjects in the cohort, some 15 were HAM/TSP patients, some 35 were multiple sclerosis patients, and approximately 20 were healthy controls. The 90 to 110 TCR-beta libraries included longitudinal samples, technical triplicates and paired sorted CD4+ and CD8+ T-cell subsets alongside PBMC samples. Results and caveats for the whole study, not just this receptor: TCR clonal expansion was highest in HAM/TSP patients and lowest in MS patients, with MS patients falling below even healthy controls. No identical CDR3 amino acid sequences were shared among expanded clones across subjects, suggesting private TCR-beta repertoires in all groups.

cDNA was synthesized by template-switch 5'RACE using a primer with a 10-nucleotide random unique molecular identifier that tagged each TCR transcript. Each sequencing run produced over 190 million TCR-beta sequences covering 15-18 subjects. The RNeasy kit was used for extraction of total RNA. The KAPA Real-time Library Amplification kit was used to amplify TCR-beta VDJ regions with primers targeting the TCR constant region and the 5'RACE anchor. Sample indexes and Illumina adaptors were added in a first PCR, and a second PCR then increased library yield. After Ampure bead purification, the TCR product of roughly 650 bp was size-selected on a 2% E-gel SizeSelection system. Before pooling, library quality was checked on a Bioanalyzer, concentration was measured with Qubit, and libraries were quantified with the Kapa Library Quantification kit. Paired-end 2 x 150 bp sequencing of the libraries was performed on an Illumina HiSeq 2500. To increase sequence diversity, about 25-31% phiX was spiked into each library pool. Concerning the study's data processing: Quality-filtered reads were processed with the UMI-based MiGEC pipeline, which removed over 75% of raw TCR sequences during error correction. IMGT germline references were used for alignment of VDJ genes, and clonotypes were defined by a unique CDR3 amino acid sequence together with V-J genes. Clonal expansion, Shannon diversity, and CDR3 relatedness (CalcPairwiseDistances, ClusterSamples) were evaluated with VDJtools, and phylogenetic trees were built with CLCbio workbench. Using coefficient-of-variation modelling across technical triplicates, the study counted a clone as expanded if it had at least 8 unique UMIs. TCRdb handled the public reads itself, with Q25 trimming in fastp and clone calling in MiXCR, and kept productive beta chains. Rows are combined by CDR3 protein, so each entry shows the most common genes and DNA. These V and J calls derive from TCRdb rather than the authors' analysis. The sample data list tens of thousands of distinct CDR3 sequences, and just under 6.5% of these were observed just once. In total, the top ten clones hold 0.45% to 0.6% of the sample.

The healthy controls were volunteers from a blood bank in Maryland, USA. For sorted-subset TCR libraries, 1 million sorted CD4+ or CD8+ T cells were used. Peripheral blood was subjected to Ficoll-Hypaque density gradient centrifugation to isolate PBMCs, which were then cryopreserved in liquid nitrogen. The study also sequenced paired sorted CD4+ and CD8+ subsets from healthy controls, HAM/TSP patients and MS patients. This clonotype was detected many times. Its antigen is not yet known. The DNA is left out, because the CDR3 cannot be placed on it with certainty; the CDR3 is given as TCRdb lists it. Including the terminal cysteine and phenylalanine, the CDR3 comprises 13 residues.

This sequence originates from a woman aged 40 to 50 in good health. The source material was CD4+ T cells from blood. The chain couples TRBV12-3 or TRBV12-4 to TRBJ2-7. CDR3 reads: CASSSSTGYEQYF.